This T cell receptor beta chain was observed in a study of CD4 T cells in relation to SARS-CoV-2 and coronaviruses. Findings of the study overall: The assay detects memory recall responses, not culture-primed primary responses.

In the case of this clone: No antigen is known for it.

Looked up from germline, CDR1 is KGHSH and CDR2 is LQKENI. V shed 5 bases and J shed 4 bases, with 11 bases lying between them. The CDR3 is 13 amino acids. Unexposed donor CD4+ T cells date from 2011-2018, before the COVID-19 pandemic. Deep TCR-beta sequencing used DNA from uncultured naive and memory CD4+ T cells. The table came from immunoSEQ multiplex PCR; TCRdb's copy has only in-frame clones and leaves some out. Among tens of thousands of clones listed, 80% to 95% were seen once. The TCR originated in a human donor in good health. The sequencing input was naive CD4+ T cells from PBMCs. Indicated subset: naive CD4+ T cells isolated by negative enrichment. This rearrangement joins TRBV18 to TRBJ2-5; perhaps TRBD1 as D (6 bases). CDR3 nucleotides: TGTGCCAGCTCAGCAGGGGTACGAGAGACCCAGTACTTC. Residues: CASSAGVRETQYF.